One sample yielded the 4 T cell receptor beta chains listed below, sequenced in a study of T cell clonality in common variable immunodeficiency. The study, taken as a whole, reports: Fewer deletions and N-nucleotide insertions were reportedly seen in common variable immunodeficiency TCR beta sequences.

Generated by immunoSEQ multiplex PCR, the TCRdb table keeps only in-frame clones and is missing some. The sample yields about 34,000 clones, without any singletons. What these receptors recognize is not known. The sequenced sample was peripheral blood mononuclear cells. Receptor source: a human donor with common variable immunodeficiency.

On this clone: The read ends 3 residues before the CDR3 terminus; that terminus is restored from the germline J gene. This sequence joins TRBV19 and TRBJ1-5, with D perhaps matching TRBD1 (6 bases). The CDR3 consists of 14 residues. V was trimmed by 6 bases and J by 4 bases, leaving 13 bases between them. Germline V CDR1 and CDR2: LNHDA, SQIVND (reference sequence). CDR3 DNA, as far as it was read: TGTGCCAGTAGAATTACAGGGATTAATCAGCCC. Its translation is CASRITGINQP. The complete CDR3 sequence is CASRITGINQPQHF.

This clone was detected many times. The observed sequence ends 3 residues before the CDR3 terminus, with the missing tail filled in from the germline J gene. The V gene is TRBV18, the J gene TRBJ2-2; D may be TRBD1 (5 bases). The length of the CDR3 is 13 residues. Germline V CDR1 and CDR2: KGHSH, LQKENI. Trimming took off 2 bases at V and 9 bases at J, with 10 bases between the two ends. Here the CDR3 reads CASSPRQGRELFF. CDR3 DNA (partial): TGTGCCAGCTCACCAAGGCAGGGCCGGGAG.

This clone appeared a few times. Coverage ceases 3 residues before the CDR3 finishes, and the germline J gene fills in the end. The V gene is TRBV6-2 or TRBV6-3, the J gene TRBJ1-2, with 9 nucleotides matching TRBD1. V dropped 6 bases and J dropped 6; count of bases not matched to a gene: 5. Germline lookup yields CDR1 MNHEY and CDR2 SVGEGT. There are 13 residues in the CDR3. The CDR3 protein is CASRGQGKDGYTF. Incomplete CDR3 DNA: TGTGCCAGCAGGGGACAGGGCAAGGATGGC.

This clone was counted between two and nine times. The read ends 3 residues early relative to the CDR3; the germline J gene fills the gap. This rearrangement joins TRBV30 to TRBJ1-3, with a tentative D call TRBD1 (5 bases). V gave up 3 bases and J gave up 1 base, with 13 bases separating them. Germline CDR1 reads GTSNPN; CDR2 reads SVGIG (reference sequence). This CDR3 is 15 amino acids long. The CDR3 reads CAWRDKGVSGNTIYF. The sequenced CDR3 bases are TGTGCCTGGAGGGATAAAGGGGTTTCTGGAAACACC.